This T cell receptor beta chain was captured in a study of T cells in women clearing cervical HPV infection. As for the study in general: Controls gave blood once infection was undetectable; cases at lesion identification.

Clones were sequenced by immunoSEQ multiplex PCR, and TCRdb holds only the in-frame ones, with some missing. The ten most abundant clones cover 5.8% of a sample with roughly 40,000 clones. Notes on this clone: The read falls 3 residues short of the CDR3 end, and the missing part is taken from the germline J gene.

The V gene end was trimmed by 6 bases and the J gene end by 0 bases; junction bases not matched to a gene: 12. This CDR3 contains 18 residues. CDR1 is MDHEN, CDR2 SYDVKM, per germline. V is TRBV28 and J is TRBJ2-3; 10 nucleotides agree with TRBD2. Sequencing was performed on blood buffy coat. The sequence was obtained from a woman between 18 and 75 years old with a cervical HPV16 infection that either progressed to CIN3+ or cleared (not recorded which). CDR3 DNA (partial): TGTGCCAGCAGCGATATCCCGGGACTAGCGCACAGCACAGATACG. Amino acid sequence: CASSDIPGLAHSTDT. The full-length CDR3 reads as CASSDIPGLAHSTDTQYF.